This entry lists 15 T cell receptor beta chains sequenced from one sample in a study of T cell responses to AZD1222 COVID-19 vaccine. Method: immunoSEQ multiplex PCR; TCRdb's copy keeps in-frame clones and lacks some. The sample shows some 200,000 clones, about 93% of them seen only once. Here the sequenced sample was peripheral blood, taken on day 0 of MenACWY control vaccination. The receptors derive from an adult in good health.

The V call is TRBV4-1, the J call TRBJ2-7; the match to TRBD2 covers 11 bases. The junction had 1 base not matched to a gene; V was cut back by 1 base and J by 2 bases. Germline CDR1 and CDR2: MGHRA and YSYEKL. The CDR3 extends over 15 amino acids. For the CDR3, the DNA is TGCGCCAGCAGCCAAGGACTAGCGGGGACCTACGAGCAGTACTTC. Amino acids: CASSQGLAGTYEQYF.

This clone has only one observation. CDR3 DNA sequence: TGTGCCAGCAGCAAGGGTGATGGAAACACCATATATTTT. It is translated as CASSKGDGNTIYF. The J gene is TRBJ1-3, the V gene TRBV5-5; no reliable D call. CDR1 and CDR2 from the germline V gene are SGHKS and YYEKEE (reference sequence). The CDR3 has 13 amino acids. Trimming took off 4 bases at V and 3 bases at J, with 8 bases between the two ends.

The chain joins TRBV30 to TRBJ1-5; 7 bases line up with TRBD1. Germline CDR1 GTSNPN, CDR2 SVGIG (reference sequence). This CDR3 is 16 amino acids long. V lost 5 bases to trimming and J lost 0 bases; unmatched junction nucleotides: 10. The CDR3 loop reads CAWDSGTVNSNQPQHF. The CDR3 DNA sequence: TGTGCCTGGGACTCCGGGACAGTCAATAGCAATCAGCCCCAGCATTTT.

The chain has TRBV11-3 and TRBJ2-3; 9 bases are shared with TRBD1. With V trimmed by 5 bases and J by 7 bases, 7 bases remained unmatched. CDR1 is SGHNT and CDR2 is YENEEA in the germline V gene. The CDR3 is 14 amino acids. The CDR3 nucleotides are TGTGCCAGCAGCACGGGACAGGGTAGTTATACGCAGTATTTT. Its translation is CASSTGQGSYTQYF. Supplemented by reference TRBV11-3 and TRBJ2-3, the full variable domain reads EAGVVQSPRYKIIEKKQPVAFWCNPISGHNTLYWYLQNLGQGPELLIRYENEEAVDDSQLPKDRFSAERLKGVDSTLKIQPAELGDSAVYLCASSTGQGSYTQYFGPGTRLTVL.

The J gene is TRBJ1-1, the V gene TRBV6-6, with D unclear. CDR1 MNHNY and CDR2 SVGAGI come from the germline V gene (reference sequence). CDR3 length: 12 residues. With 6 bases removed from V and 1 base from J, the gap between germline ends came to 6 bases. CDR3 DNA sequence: TGTGCCAGCAGCCTCAAGAACACTGAAGCTTTCTTT. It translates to CASSLKNTEAFF.

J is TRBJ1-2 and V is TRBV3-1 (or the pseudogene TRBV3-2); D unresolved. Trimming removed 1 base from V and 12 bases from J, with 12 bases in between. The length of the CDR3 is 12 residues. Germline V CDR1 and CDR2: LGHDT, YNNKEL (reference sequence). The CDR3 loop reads CASSQVLGSNTF. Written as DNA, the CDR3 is TGTGCCAGCAGCCAAGTTCTGGGGAGCAACACCTTC.

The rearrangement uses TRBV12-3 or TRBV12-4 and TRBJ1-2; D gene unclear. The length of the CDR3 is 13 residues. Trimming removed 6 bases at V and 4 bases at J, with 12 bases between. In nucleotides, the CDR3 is TGTGCCAGCAGCTCGGACGGATTCTATGGCTACACCTTC. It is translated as CASSSDGFYGYTF.

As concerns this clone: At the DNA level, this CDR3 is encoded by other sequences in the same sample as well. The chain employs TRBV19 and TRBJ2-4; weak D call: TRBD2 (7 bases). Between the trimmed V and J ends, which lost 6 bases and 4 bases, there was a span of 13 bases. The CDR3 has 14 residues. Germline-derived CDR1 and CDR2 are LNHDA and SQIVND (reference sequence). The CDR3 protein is CASSMGGAKNIQYF. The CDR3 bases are TGTGCCAGTAGCATGGGGGGGGCGAAAAACATTCAGTACTTC.

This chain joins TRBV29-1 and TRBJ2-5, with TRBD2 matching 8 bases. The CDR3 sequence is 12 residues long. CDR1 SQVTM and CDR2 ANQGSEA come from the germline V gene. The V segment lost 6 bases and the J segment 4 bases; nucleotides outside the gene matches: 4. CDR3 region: CSVGGARETQYF. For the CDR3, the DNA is TGCAGCGTCGGGGGGGCCCGAGAGACCCAGTACTTC.

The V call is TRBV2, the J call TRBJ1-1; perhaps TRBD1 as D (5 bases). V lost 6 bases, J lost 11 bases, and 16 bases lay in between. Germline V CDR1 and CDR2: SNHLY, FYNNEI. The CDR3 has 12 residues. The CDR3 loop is CASRGWDLEAFF. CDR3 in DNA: TGTGCCAGCAGGGGGTGGGACTTGGAGGCTTTCTTT. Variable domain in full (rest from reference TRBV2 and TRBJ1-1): EPEVTQTPSHQVTQMGQEVILRCVPISNHLYFYWYRQILGQKVEFLVSFYNNEISEKSEIFDDQFSVERPDGSNFTLKIRSTKLEDSAMYFCASRGWDLEAFFGQGTRLTVV.

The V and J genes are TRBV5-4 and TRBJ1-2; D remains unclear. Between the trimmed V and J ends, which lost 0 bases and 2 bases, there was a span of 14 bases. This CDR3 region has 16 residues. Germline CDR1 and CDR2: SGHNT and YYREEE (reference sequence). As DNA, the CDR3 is TGTGCCAGCAGCTTGGGGAGGGAAAGAGGCAACTATGGCTACACCTTC. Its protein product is CASSLGRERGNYGYTF.

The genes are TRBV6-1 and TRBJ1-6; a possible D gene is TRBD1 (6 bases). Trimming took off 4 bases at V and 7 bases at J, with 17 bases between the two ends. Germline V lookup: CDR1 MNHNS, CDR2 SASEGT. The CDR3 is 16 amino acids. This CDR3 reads CASSASTGARNSPLHF. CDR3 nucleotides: TGTGCCAGCAGTGCCTCCACGGGGGCGAGGAATTCACCCCTCCACTTT.

CDR3 amino acids: CAWKLWGRPEKLFF. As DNA, the CDR3 is TGTGCCTGGAAACTTTGGGGGCGCCCCGAAAAACTGTTTTTT. The chain recombines TRBV30 with TRBJ1-4, with D maybe TRBD1 (6 bases). The CDR3 length is 14 residues. V was trimmed by 4 bases and J by 8 bases, leaving 17 bases between them. The germline gives CDR1 GTSNPN, CDR2 SVGIG (reference sequence).

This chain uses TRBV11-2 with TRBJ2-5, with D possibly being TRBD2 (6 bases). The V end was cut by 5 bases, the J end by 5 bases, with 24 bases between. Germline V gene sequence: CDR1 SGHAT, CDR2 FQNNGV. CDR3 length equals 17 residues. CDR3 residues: CASSHRRRATYGETQYF. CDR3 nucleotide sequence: TGTGCCAGCAGCCATCGAAGGAGGGCCACGTATGGGGAGACCCAGTACTTC.

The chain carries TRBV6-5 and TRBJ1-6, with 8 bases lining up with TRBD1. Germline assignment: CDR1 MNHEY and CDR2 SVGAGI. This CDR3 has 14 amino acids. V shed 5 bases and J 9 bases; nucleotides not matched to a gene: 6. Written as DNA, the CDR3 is TGTGCCAGCAGTAGACAGGGGATCGGTTCACCCCTCCACTTT. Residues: CASSRQGIGSPLHF.